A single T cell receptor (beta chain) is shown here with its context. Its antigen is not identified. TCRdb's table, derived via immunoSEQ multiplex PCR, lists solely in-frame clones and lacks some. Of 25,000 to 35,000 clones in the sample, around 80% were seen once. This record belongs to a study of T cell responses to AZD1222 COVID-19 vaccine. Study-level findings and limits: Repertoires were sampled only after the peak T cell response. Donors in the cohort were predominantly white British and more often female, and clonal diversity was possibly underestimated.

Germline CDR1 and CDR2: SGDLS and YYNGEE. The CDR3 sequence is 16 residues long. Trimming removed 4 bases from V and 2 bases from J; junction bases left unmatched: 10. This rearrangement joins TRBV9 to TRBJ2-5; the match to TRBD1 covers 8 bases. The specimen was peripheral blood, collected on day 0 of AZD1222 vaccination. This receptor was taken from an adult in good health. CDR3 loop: CASSPGAGGTQETQYF. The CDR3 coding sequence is TGTGCCAGCAGCCCCGGGGCAGGGGGCACACAAGAGACCCAGTACTTC. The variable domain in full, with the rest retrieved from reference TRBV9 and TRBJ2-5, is DSGVTQTPKHLITATGQRVTLRCSPRSGDLSVYWYQQSLDQGLQFLIQYYNGEERAKGNILERFSAQQFPDLHSELNLSSLELGDSALYFCASSPGAGGTQETQYFGPGTRLLVL.